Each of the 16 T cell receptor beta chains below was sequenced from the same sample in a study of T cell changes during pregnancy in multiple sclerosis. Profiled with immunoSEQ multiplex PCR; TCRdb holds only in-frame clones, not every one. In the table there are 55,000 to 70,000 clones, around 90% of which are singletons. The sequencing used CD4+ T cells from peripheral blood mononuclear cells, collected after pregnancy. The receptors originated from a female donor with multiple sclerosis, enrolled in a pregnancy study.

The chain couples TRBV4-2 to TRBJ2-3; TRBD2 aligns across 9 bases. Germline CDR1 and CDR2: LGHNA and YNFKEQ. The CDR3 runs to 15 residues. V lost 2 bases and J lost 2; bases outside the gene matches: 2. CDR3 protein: CASSQIAGDTDTQYF. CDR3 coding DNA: TGTGCCAGCAGCCAAATAGCGGGAGACACAGATACGCAGTATTTT.

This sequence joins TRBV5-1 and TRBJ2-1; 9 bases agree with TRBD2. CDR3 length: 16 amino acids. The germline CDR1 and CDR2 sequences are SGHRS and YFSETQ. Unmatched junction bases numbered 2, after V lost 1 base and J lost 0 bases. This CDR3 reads CASSLKAGGSYNEQFF. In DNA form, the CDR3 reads TGCGCCAGCAGCTTGAAAGCGGGAGGCTCCTACAATGAGCAGTTCTTC.

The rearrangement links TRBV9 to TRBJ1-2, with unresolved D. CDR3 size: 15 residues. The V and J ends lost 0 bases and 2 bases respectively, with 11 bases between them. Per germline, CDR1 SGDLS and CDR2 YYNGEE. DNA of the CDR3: TGTGCCAGCAGCGTAGATCCTAGGAGAAACTATGGCTACACCTTC. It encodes CASSVDPRRNYGYTF.

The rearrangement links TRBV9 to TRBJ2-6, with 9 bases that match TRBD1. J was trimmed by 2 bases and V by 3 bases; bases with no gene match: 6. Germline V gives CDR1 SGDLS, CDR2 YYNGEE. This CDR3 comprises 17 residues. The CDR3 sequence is CASSAKRTGAGANVLTF. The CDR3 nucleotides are TGTGCCAGCAGCGCTAAAAGGACAGGGGCTGGGGCCAACGTCCTGACTTTC.

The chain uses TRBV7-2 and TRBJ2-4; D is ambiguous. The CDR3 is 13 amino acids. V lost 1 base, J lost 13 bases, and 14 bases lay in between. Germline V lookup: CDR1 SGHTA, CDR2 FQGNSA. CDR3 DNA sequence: TGTGCCAGCAGCTTAGGGGCAGGAAATCGCCAGTACTTC. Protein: CASSLGAGNRQYF. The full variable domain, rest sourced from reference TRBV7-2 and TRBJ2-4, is GAGVSQSPSNKVTEKGKDVELRCDPISGHTALYWYRQSLGQGLEFLIYFQGNSAPDKSGLPSDRFSAERTGGSVSTLTIQRTQQEDSAVYLCASSLGAGNRQYFGAGTRLSVL.

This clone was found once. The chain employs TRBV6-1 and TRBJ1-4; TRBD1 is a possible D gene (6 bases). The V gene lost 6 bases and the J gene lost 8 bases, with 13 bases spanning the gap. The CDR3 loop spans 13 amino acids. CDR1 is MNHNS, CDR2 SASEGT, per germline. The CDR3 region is CASRDRNSEKLFF. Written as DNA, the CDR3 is TGTGCCAGCAGGGACAGAAACTCGGAAAAACTGTTTTTT.

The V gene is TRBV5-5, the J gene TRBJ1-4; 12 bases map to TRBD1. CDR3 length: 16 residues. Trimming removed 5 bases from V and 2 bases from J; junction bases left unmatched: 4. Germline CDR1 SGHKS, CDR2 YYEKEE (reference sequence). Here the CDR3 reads CASSRGQGATNEKLFF. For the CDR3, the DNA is TGTGCCAGCAGTCGGGGACAGGGGGCTACTAATGAAAAACTGTTTTTT.

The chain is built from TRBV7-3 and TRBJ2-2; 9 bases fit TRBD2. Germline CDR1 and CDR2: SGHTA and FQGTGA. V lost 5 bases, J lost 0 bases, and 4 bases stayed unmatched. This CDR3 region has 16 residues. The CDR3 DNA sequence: TGTGCCAGCAGCCCCATAGCGGGGGCGAACACCGGGGAGCTGTTTTTT. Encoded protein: CASSPIAGANTGELFF.

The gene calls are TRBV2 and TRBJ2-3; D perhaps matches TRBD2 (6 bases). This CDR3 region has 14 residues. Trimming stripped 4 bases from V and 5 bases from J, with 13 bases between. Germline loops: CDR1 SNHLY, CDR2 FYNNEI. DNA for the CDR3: TGTGCCAGCAGTGGACTAGTGGTTGTAGATACGCAGTATTTT. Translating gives CASSGLVVVDTQYF.

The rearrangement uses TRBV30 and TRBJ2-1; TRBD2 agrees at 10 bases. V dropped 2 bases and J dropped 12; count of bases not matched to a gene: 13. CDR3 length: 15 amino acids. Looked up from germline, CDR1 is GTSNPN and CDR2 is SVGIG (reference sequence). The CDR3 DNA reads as TGTGCCTGGAGTATCACACTAGCGGGACCCTTGGGGCAGTTCTTC. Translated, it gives CAWSITLAGPLGQFF. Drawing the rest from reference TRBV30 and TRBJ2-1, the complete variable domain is SQTIHQWPATLVQPVGSPLSLECTVEGTSNPNLYWYRQAAGRGLQLLFYSVGIGQISSEVPQNLSASRPQDRQFILSSKKLLLSDSGFYLCAWSITLAGPLGQFFGPGTRLTVL.

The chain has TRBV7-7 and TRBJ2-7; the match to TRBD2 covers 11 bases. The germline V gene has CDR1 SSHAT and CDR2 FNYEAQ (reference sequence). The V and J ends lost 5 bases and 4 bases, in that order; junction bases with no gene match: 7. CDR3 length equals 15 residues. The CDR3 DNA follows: TGTGCCAGCAGCCAGGGGACTAGCGGAGTGTACGAGCAGTACTTC. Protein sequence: CASSQGTSGVYEQYF.

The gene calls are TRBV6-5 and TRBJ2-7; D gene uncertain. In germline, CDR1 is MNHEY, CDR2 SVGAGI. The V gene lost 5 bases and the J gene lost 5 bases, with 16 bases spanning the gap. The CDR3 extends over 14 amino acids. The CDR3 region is CASSTHRNWDEQYF. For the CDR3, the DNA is TGTGCCAGCAGTACACACAGAAATTGGGACGAGCAGTACTTC.

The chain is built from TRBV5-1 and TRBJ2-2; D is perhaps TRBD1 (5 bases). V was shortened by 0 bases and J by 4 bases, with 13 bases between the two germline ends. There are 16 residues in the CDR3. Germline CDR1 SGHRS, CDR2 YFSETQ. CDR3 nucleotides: TGCGCCAGCAGCTTGGTAACAGGCAGTGGCACCGGGGAGCTGTTTTTT. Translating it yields CASSLVTGSGTGELFF.

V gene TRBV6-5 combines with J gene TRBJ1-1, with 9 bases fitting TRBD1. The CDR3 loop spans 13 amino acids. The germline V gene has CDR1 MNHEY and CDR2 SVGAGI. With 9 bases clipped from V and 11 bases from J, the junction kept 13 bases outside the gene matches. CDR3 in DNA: TGTGCCAGTGGACCAAACAGGGGGCGCGGGGCTTTCTTT. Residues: CASGPNRGRGAFF.

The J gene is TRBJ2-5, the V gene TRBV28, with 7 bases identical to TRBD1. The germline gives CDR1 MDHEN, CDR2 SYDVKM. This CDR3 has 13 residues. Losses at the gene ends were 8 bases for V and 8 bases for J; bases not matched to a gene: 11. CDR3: CASGTAASSTQYF. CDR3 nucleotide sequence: TGTGCCAGCGGGACAGCCGCATCTAGCACCCAGTACTTC.

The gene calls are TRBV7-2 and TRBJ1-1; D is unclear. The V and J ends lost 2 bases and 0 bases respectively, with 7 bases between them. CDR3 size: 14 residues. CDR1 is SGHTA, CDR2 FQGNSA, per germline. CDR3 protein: CASSLYGVNTEAFF. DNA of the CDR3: TGTGCCAGCAGCTTATACGGGGTGAACACTGAAGCTTTCTTT.